The T cell receptor beta chain under discussion was sequenced for a study of technical replicates of blood from several donors. Trimming cost V 3 bases and J 7 bases; bases outside gene matches: 3. CDR1 and CDR2 from the germline V gene are GTSNPN and SVGIG (reference sequence). The CDR3 covers 11 residues. Profiling relied on immunoSEQ multiplex PCR, and the TCRdb table lists in-frame clones only, not all of them. The sample includes around 15,000 clones, over 80% of them seen just once. Sequenced material: PBMCs. This TCR was recovered from a human donor in good health. The chain employs TRBV30 and TRBJ2-7; 7 bases line up with TRBD2. Here the CDR3 reads CAWSLGGEQYF. In nucleotides, the CDR3 is TGTGCCTGGAGCTTGGGGGGGGAGCAGTACTTC. The entire variable domain, with the rest obtained from reference TRBV30 and TRBJ2-7, is as follows: SQTIHQWPATLVQPVGSPLSLECTVEGTSNPNLYWYRQAAGRGLQLLFYSVGIGQISSEVPQNLSASRPQDRQFILSSKKLLLSDSGFYLCAWSLGGEQYFGPGTRLTVT.